The rows below give T cell receptor beta chains drawn from one sample of a study of blood T cell repertoires in COVID-19. Sequencing used immunoSEQ multiplex PCR; TCRdb keeps in-frame clones, though not all of them. The repertoire holds 250,000 to 350,000 clones, with around 82% as singletons. Sequenced sample: peripheral blood. These receptor sequences come from a woman between 50 and 59 years old with acute or convalescent COVID-19. CDR3s include the opening cysteine and the closing phenylalanine or tryptophan. The order of the fields is V gene, J gene, CDR3 protein.

v_gene: TRBV2
j_gene: TRBJ1-1
CDR3aa: CAIRTRNTEAFF

v_gene: TRBV5-1
j_gene: TRBJ1-5
CDR3aa: CASSLAAGGQPQHF

v_gene: TRBV18
j_gene: TRBJ2-3
CDR3aa: CASSPPTSGRGDTQYF

v_gene: TRBV10-1
j_gene: TRBJ2-1
CDR3aa: CASSALGQGYNEQFF

v_gene: TRBV9
j_gene: TRBJ1-6
CDR3aa: CASSVALPGKGGSPLHF

v_gene: TRBV2
j_gene: TRBJ1-2
CDR3aa: CASSSGSGYTF

v_gene: TRBV4-1
j_gene: TRBJ1-5
CDR3aa: CASSQPQGVNQPQHF

v_gene: TRBV4-2
j_gene: TRBJ2-1
CDR3aa: CASSKGLAGGDNEQFF

v_gene: TRBV24-1
j_gene: TRBJ2-1
CDR3aa: CATQASGSSYNEQFF

v_gene: TRBV6-2/TRBV6-3
j_gene: TRBJ2-2
CDR3aa: CASSYLAGGGELFF

v_gene: TRBV9
j_gene: TRBJ2-1
CDR3aa: CASSVVTAGANEQFF

v_gene: TRBV2
j_gene: TRBJ1-3
CDR3aa: CASSLHRNSGNTIYF

v_gene: TRBV7-2
j_gene: TRBJ1-6
CDR3aa: CASSLSPLDDSPLHF

v_gene: TRBV7-3
j_gene: TRBJ2-3
CDR3aa: CASSRLGGSSTDTQYF

v_gene: TRBV3-1/TRBV3-2
j_gene: TRBJ1-2
CDR3aa: CASSHTGEGNGYTF

v_gene: TRBV27
j_gene: TRBJ1-1
CDR3aa: CASSLSATPNTEAFF

v_gene: TRBV24-1
j_gene: TRBJ1-2
CDR3aa: CATAGTGEKGGYTF

v_gene: TRBV6-2/TRBV6-3
j_gene: TRBJ1-1
CDR3aa: CASSFGETEAFF

v_gene: TRBV10-3
j_gene: TRBJ2-3
CDR3aa: CAISERQGLAGDTDTQYF

v_gene: TRBV28
j_gene: TRBJ1-2
CDR3aa: CASSRRGANYGYTF

v_gene: TRBV7-6
j_gene: TRBJ2-5
CDR3aa: CASSFQAGGETQYF

v_gene: TRBV7-2
j_gene: TRBJ1-1
CDR3aa: CASSQTGAPTEAFF

v_gene: TRBV3-1/TRBV3-2
j_gene: TRBJ2-1
CDR3aa: CASRRDGYNEQFF

v_gene: TRBV29-1
j_gene: TRBJ1-1
CDR3aa: CSVTPGQTEAFF

v_gene: TRBV25-1
j_gene: TRBJ2-1
CDR3aa: CASSGEEVNNEQFF

v_gene: TRBV7-9
j_gene: TRBJ2-2
CDR3aa: CASSPGTVKDGELFF

v_gene: TRBV4-3
j_gene: TRBJ1-2
CDR3aa: CASSQVPSANYGYTF

v_gene: TRBV23-1
j_gene: TRBJ1-5
CDR3aa: CASSQSVGANQPQHF

v_gene: TRBV19
j_gene: TRBJ2-6
CDR3aa: CASSTPSGANVLTF

v_gene: TRBV6-1
j_gene: TRBJ2-1
CDR3aa: CASSEIAGWDNEQFF

v_gene: TRBV29-1
j_gene: TRBJ1-1
CDR3aa: CSVEGQGAYTEAFF

v_gene: TRBV5-1
j_gene: TRBJ1-3
CDR3aa: CASSTDGQGRGNTIYF

v_gene: TRBV7-9
j_gene: TRBJ1-3
CDR3aa: CASSLLSGNTIYF

v_gene: TRBV5-6
j_gene: TRBJ1-1
CDR3aa: CASSLGDYEAFF

v_gene: TRBV12-1
j_gene: TRBJ1-1
CDR3aa: CASSSGTGAPSNTEAFF

v_gene: TRBV5-6
j_gene: TRBJ2-3
CDR3aa: CASSFVGQPDTQYF

v_gene: TRBV27
j_gene: TRBJ2-3
CDR3aa: CASSRLAGGDTQYF

v_gene: TRBV10-2
j_gene: TRBJ1-4
CDR3aa: CASQDRWNEKLFF

v_gene: TRBV28
j_gene: TRBJ1-2
CDR3aa: CASSPPEIGYTF

v_gene: TRBV24-1
j_gene: TRBJ2-1
CDR3aa: CATSGSTGTSGSGEQFF

v_gene: TRBV5-1
j_gene: TRBJ2-1
CDR3aa: CASTTMPGQGGNEQFF

v_gene: TRBV20-1
j_gene: TRBJ2-1
CDR3aa: CSASFTRYYNEQFF

v_gene: TRBV6-5
j_gene: TRBJ2-6
CDR3aa: CASSTGTGANVLTF

v_gene: TRBV20-1
j_gene: TRBJ1-3
CDR3aa: CSASISGNTIYF

v_gene: TRBV14
j_gene: TRBJ2-1
CDR3aa: CASSQAGGSVYNEQFF